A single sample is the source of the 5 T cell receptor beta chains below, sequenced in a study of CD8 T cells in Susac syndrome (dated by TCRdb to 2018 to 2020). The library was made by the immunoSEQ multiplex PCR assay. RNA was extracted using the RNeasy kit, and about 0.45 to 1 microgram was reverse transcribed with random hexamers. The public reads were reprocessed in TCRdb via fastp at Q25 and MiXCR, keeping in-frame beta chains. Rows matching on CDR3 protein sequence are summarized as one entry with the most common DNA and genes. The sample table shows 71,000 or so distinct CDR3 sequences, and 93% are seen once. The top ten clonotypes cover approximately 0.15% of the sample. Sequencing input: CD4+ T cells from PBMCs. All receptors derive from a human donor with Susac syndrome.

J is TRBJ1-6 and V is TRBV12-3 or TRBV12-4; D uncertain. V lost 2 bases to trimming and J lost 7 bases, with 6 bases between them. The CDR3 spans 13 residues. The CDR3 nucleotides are TGTGCCAGCAGTTTATCGGGGAATTCACCCCTCCACTTT. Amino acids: CASSLSGNSPLHF.

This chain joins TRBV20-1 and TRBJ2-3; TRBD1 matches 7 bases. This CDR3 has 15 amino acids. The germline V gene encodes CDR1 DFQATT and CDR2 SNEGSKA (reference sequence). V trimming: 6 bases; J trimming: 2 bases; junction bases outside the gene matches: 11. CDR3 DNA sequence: TGCAGTGCAAACCGGGACAGACTTTCCACAGATACGCAGTATTTT. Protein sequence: CSANRDRLSTDTQYF.

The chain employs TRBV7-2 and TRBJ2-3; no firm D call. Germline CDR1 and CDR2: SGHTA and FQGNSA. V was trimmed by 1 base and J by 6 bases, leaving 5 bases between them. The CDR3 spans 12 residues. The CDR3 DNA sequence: TGTGCCAGCAGCTTAGGTCCGGATACGCAGTATTTT. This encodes CASSLGPDTQYF.

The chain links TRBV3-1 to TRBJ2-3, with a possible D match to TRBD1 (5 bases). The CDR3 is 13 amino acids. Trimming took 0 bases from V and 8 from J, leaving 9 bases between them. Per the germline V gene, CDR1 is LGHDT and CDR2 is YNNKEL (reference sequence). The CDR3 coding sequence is TGTGCCAGCAGCCAAGAGCAGGGTGCTACGCAGTATTTT. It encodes CASSQEQGATQYF.

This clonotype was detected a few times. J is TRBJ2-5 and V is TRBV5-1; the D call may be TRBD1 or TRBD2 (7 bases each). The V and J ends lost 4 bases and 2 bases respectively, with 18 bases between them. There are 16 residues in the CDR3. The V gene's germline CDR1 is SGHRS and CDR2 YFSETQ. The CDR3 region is CASSPGGGLKQETQYF. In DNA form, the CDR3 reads TGCGCCAGCAGCCCAGGGGGGGGACTCAAACAAGAGACCCAGTACTTC.